This entry concerns a single TCR beta chain. The data belong to a study of CD8 T cells in Susac syndrome. Sequencing of TCR beta was carried out in blood CD8+ and CD4+ T cells. Random hexamers primed reverse transcription of about 0.45 to 1 ug RNA. Multiplex immunoSEQ PCR targeted 54 Vbeta and 13 Jbeta TCR beta segments. Via MiXCR, TCRdb re-called the immunoSEQ multiplex PCR reads, giving one row per CDR3 protein. The sample holds approximately 120,000 distinct CDR3 sequences, over 85% seen once. Sequences were obtained from CD4+ T cells from PBMCs. The TCR originated in a human donor in good health.

CDR3 residues: CSVERGQEETEAFF. Written as DNA, the CDR3 is TGCAGCGTTGAACGGGGCCAGGAAGAAACTGAAGCTTTCTTT. The J gene is TRBJ1-1, the V gene TRBV29-1, with D possibly TRBD1 on 5 matching bases. The CDR3 runs 14 residues. CDR1 is SQVTM and CDR2 is ANQGSEA in the germline V gene. V was clipped by 2 bases and J by 5 bases, with 15 bases between them.